These 32 T cell receptor beta chains were sequenced from one sample in a study of blood T cell repertoires in COVID-19. Profiled with immunoSEQ multiplex PCR; TCRdb holds only in-frame clones, not every one. This table holds fewer than 110,000 clones, over 75% found once. The sequenced material came from peripheral blood. The receptors here all came from a human donor in a cohort sampled during active or convalescent COVID-19.

This clone was picked up one time. The rearrangement joins TRBV28 to TRBJ2-7, with 12 bases aligning to TRBD2. The germline V gene has CDR1 MDHEN and CDR2 SYDVKM. Germline trimming cut 6 bases from V and 6 bases from J; bases unmatched to any gene: 12. The CDR3 extends over 16 amino acids. The chain's CDR3 is CASSQQTSGGTGEQYF. CDR3 DNA sequence: TGTGCCAGCAGCCAACAGACTAGCGGGGGAACAGGCGAGCAGTACTTC.

This clone was observed a few times. V is TRBV7-2 and J is TRBJ1-2; 10 bases agree with TRBD1. This CDR3 is built from 13 residues. With 11 bases clipped from V and 7 bases from J, the junction kept 10 bases outside the gene matches. Germline V CDR1 and CDR2: SGHTA, FQGNSA. The CDR3 nucleotides are TGTGCCGGGGGAGGACAGGGGGAACGTGGCTACACCTTC. This sequence encodes CAGGGQGERGYTF.

The chain uses TRBV14 and TRBJ1-6; no clear D gene. Germline V gene lookup returns CDR1 SGHDN and CDR2 FVKESK. The V gene lost 1 base and the J gene lost 8 bases, with 15 bases spanning the gap. The length of the CDR3 is 16 residues. CDR3 protein: CASSQVLGSTYSPLHF. Written as DNA, the CDR3 is TGTGCCAGCAGCCAAGTGCTTGGCAGTACCTATTCACCCCTCCACTTT.

J is TRBJ1-3 and V is TRBV7-8, with unresolved D. V was shortened by 1 base and J by 4 bases, with 14 bases between the two germline ends. The CDR3 runs 16 residues. CDR1 SGHVS and CDR2 FQNEAQ come from the germline V gene. CDR3 sequence reads: CASSLGFLTGGNTIYF. CDR3 in DNA: TGTGCCAGCAGCTTAGGGTTTTTAACGGGGGGAAACACCATATATTTT.

This chain joins TRBV7-2 and TRBJ2-7; D perhaps matches TRBD2 (6 bases). CDR3 size: 15 residues. Trimming left V 2 bases short and J 5 bases short, with 16 bases between. The germline V gene has CDR1 SGHTA and CDR2 FQGNSA. The CDR3 nucleotides are TGTGCCAGCAGCTTATCCGGGACTGAACTTAACGAGCAGTACTTC. It codes for CASSLSGTELNEQYF.

V usage is TRBV11-3 and J usage is TRBJ2-2, with TRBD2 matching over 9 bases. J lost 0 bases, V lost 2 bases, and 4 bases had no gene match. Germline V gene sequence: CDR1 SGHNT, CDR2 YENEEA. The CDR3 is 17 residues long. The CDR3 is CASSLYRGGANTGELFF. CDR3 sequence (DNA): TGTGCCAGCAGCTTATACCGCGGGGGGGCGAACACCGGGGAGCTGTTTTTT. Based on the CDR3 plus reference TRBV11-3 and TRBJ2-2, the full variable domain is EAGVVQSPRYKIIEKKQPVAFWCNPISGHNTLYWYLQNLGQGPELLIRYENEEAVDDSQLPKDRFSAERLKGVDSTLKIQPAELGDSAVYLCASSLYRGGANTGELFFGEGSRLTVL.

The chain uses TRBV7-2 and TRBJ1-2, with D maybe TRBD1 (5 bases). CDR1 is SGHTA, CDR2 FQGNSA, per germline. Trimming cost V 1 base and J 3 bases, with 18 bases left between them. The CDR3 is 17 residues long. This CDR3 reads CASSLGASWGGDYGYTF. CDR3 coding DNA: TGTGCCAGCAGCTTAGGTGCATCGTGGGGAGGGGACTATGGCTACACCTTC.

This clone was seen only once. Here the CDR3 DNA reads TGTGCCTGGAGACCAGGACAGTCCTCCTACGAGCAGTACTTC. Translating it yields CAWRPGQSSYEQYF. The chain links TRBV30 to TRBJ2-7; maybe TRBD1 (6 bases). This CDR3 region has 14 residues. With 3 bases removed from V and 0 bases from J, the gap between germline ends came to 12 bases. Germline V gene data show CDR1 as GTSNPN and CDR2 as SVGIG (reference sequence).

V usage is TRBV3-1 (or the pseudogene TRBV3-2) and J usage is TRBJ1-6, with D possibly matching TRBD1 (5 bases). The germline V gene encodes CDR1 LGHDT and CDR2 YNNKEL (reference sequence). Trimming stripped 3 bases from V and 6 bases from J, with 9 bases between. The CDR3 is 14 amino acids. The CDR3 coding sequence is TGTGCCAGCAGCCAGGAGGGGACTAATTCACCCCTCCACTTT. Translating it yields CASSQEGTNSPLHF.

This chain connects TRBV13 to TRBJ1-6; D ambiguous. The CDR3 runs to 15 residues. Per the germline V gene, CDR1 is PRHDT and CDR2 is FYEKMQ (reference sequence). V was trimmed by 7 bases and J by 0 bases, leaving 10 bases between them. CDR3 sequence: CASTLSGSYNSPLHF. The CDR3 coding sequence is TGTGCCAGCACTCTATCCGGCTCCTATAATTCACCCCTCCACTTT.

This clone occurred a few times. The chain uses TRBV12-5 and TRBJ1-1, with D tentatively TRBD1 (5 bases). Looked up from germline, CDR1 is LGHNT and CDR2 is FRNRAP. Deletions cut 6 bases from V and 8 bases from J, with 16 bases between. The CDR3 length is 13 residues. Written as DNA, the CDR3 is TGTGCTAGTGGAAAAGACAGCGCCCGAGAAGCTTTCTTT. Protein product: CASGKDSAREAFF.

The chain carries TRBV7-9 and TRBJ2-1; 11 bases agree with TRBD2. The CDR3 covers 16 residues. V shed 2 bases, J shed 6 bases, and the junction held 6 bases outside the gene matches. Germline CDR1 SEHNR, CDR2 FQNEAQ (reference sequence). This CDR3 reads CASSLLISGGVNEQFF. The CDR3 nucleotides are TGTGCCAGCAGCTTACTTATTAGCGGGGGGGTCAATGAGCAGTTCTTC.

This chain connects TRBV2 to TRBJ1-3; 8 nucleotides line up with TRBD1. Germline V gene data show CDR1 as SNHLY and CDR2 as FYNNEI. The CDR3 runs 14 residues. Trimming removed 6 bases from V and 2 bases from J; junction bases left unmatched: 3. The CDR3 bases are TGTGCCAGCAGCGCGACAGGGGCTGGAAACACCATATATTTT. As protein: CASSATGAGNTIYF. The whole variable domain, filled in from reference TRBV2 and TRBJ1-3, reads EPEVTQTPSHQVTQMGQEVILRCVPISNHLYFYWYRQILGQKVEFLVSFYNNEISEKSEIFDDQFSVERPDGSNFTLKIRSTKLEDSAMYFCASSATGAGNTIYFGEGSWLTVV.

J is TRBJ1-3 and V is TRBV30, with 7 bases aligning to TRBD1. The CDR3 consists of 14 residues. Losses at the gene ends were 8 bases for V and 0 bases for J; bases not matched to a gene: 7. Germline V gene lookup returns CDR1 GTSNPN and CDR2 SVGIG (reference sequence). As DNA, the CDR3 is TGTGCCGGAACAGGGGACTTCTCTGGAAACACCATATATTTT. Translated: CAGTGDFSGNTIYF.

The chain recombines TRBV7-8 with TRBJ1-3; tentative D call: TRBD1 (6 bases). Germline V gene data show CDR1 as SGHVS and CDR2 as FQNEAQ. This CDR3 is 15 amino acids long. Trimming cost V 5 bases and J 8 bases, with 19 bases left between them. CDR3 sequence: CASSGGGRPRDTIYF. CDR3 in DNA: TGTGCCAGCAGCGGGGGGGGGCGTCCCCGGGACACCATATATTTT.

The gene calls are TRBV7-9 and TRBJ1-2; TRBD1 might be the D (6 bases). This CDR3 region has 13 residues. The V and J ends lost 2 bases and 6 bases respectively, with 10 bases between them. Germline CDR1 is SEHNR and CDR2 is FQNEAQ (reference sequence). CDR3 protein: CASSLSGTNGYTF. DNA for the CDR3: TGTGCCAGCAGCTTATCAGGGACAAATGGCTACACCTTC.

The chain carries TRBV19 and TRBJ2-5, with D possibly matching TRBD2 (6 bases). The CDR3 is 14 residues long. V gave up 6 bases and J gave up 2 bases, with 13 bases separating them. The V gene's germline CDR1 is LNHDA and CDR2 SQIVND (reference sequence). The CDR3 sequence: CASSPAGIQETQYF. The DNA for the CDR3 is TGTGCCAGTAGCCCGGCGGGGATACAAGAGACCCAGTACTTC. The full variable domain, in which reference TRBV19 and TRBJ2-5 provide the parts outside the CDR3, is DGGITQSPKYLFRKEGQNVTLSCEQNLNHDAMYWYRQDPGQGLRLIYYSQIVNDFQKGDIAEGYSVSREKKESFPLTVTSAQKNPTAFYLCASSPAGIQETQYFGPGTRLLVL.

This clone was seen more than once but under ten times. The CDR3 is CASRPRTVSKPGNTIYF. CDR3 bases: TGTGCCAGCAGACCCCGTACAGTTTCTAAACCCGGAAACACCATATATTTT. The genes are TRBV7-9 and TRBJ1-3; D gene ambiguous. The germline V gene has CDR1 SEHNR and CDR2 FQNEAQ (reference sequence). The CDR3 is 17 amino acids. With 6 bases removed from V and 4 bases from J, the gap between germline ends came to 22 bases.

The genes are TRBV19 and TRBJ1-1, with 10 bases fitting TRBD1. J was trimmed by 6 bases and V by 7 bases; bases with no gene match: 8. Germline V CDR1 and CDR2: LNHDA, SQIVND (reference sequence). CDR3 length: 14 amino acids. The CDR3 coding sequence is TGTGCCAGTAATCCGACAGGGGGCCGGGCTGAAGCTTTCTTT. Amino acid sequence: CASNPTGGRAEAFF. The complete variable domain, with remaining parts taken from reference TRBV19 and TRBJ1-1, reads DGGITQSPKYLFRKEGQNVTLSCEQNLNHDAMYWYRQDPGQGLRLIYYSQIVNDFQKGDIAEGYSVSREKKESFPLTVTSAQKNPTAFYLCASNPTGGRAEAFFGQGTRLTVV.

This rearrangement joins TRBV20-1 to TRBJ2-5; 11 bases line up with TRBD1. CDR3 size: 13 residues. In germline, CDR1 is DFQATT, CDR2 SNEGSKA (reference sequence). V lost 3 bases and J lost 7; bases outside the gene matches: 4. The CDR3 DNA reads as TGCAGTGCTAGTACCGGGACAGGGGGGACCCAGTACTTC. Protein product: CSASTGTGGTQYF.

In this sample, this clone turned up once. This rearrangement joins TRBV19 to TRBJ1-1; D is uncertain. V gave up 7 bases and J gave up 4 bases, with 25 bases separating them. The CDR3 is 17 residues long. The V gene's germline CDR1 is LNHDA and CDR2 SQIVND (reference sequence). This CDR3 is CASMRGRVGWGITEAFF. The DNA of the CDR3 is TGTGCCAGTATGCGTGGGAGGGTAGGATGGGGAATCACTGAAGCTTTCTTT.

The rearrangement joins TRBV4-3 to TRBJ1-2; 12 positions match TRBD1. The length of the CDR3 is 14 residues. Germline V gene data show CDR1 as LGHNA and CDR2 as YSLEER. J was trimmed by 11 bases and V by 0 bases; bases with no gene match: 4. CDR3 sequence: CASSQDWDRGPYTF. CDR3 sequence (DNA): TGCGCCAGCAGCCAAGATTGGGACAGGGGGCCGTACACCTTC.

This CDR3 is CASSLSGAETQYF. The CDR3 bases are TGTGCCAGCTCACTTAGCGGGGCGGAGACCCAGTACTTC. This rearrangement joins TRBV18 to TRBJ2-5; 8 bases map to TRBD2. The CDR3 is 13 residues long. Looked up from germline, CDR1 is KGHSH and CDR2 is LQKENI. The V and J ends lost 4 bases and 5 bases, in that order; junction bases with no gene match: 3.

The J gene is TRBJ2-5, the V gene TRBV21-1; TRBD1 was called by the table and not checked on the DNA. TRBV21-1 is listed as a pseudogene. The CDR3 runs 14 residues. The CDR3 nucleotides read TGTGCCAGCAGGGACAGGGGCCTCCAAGAGACCCAGTACTTC. This sequence encodes CASRDRGLQETQYF.

This clone was picked up many times. The chain has TRBV5-5 and TRBJ1-6; unclear D gene. The CDR3 is 13 amino acids. Germline values: CDR1 SGHKS, CDR2 YYEKEE (reference sequence). V dropped 0 bases and J dropped 8 bases, with 6 bases sitting between them. CDR3 nucleotides: TGTGCCAGCAGCTTGGTGGCGGATTCACCCCTCCACTTT. Its translation is CASSLVADSPLHF.

V usage is TRBV5-5 and J usage is TRBJ1-3; 7 nucleotides agree with TRBD1. After removal of 1 base from V and 0 bases from J, the junction contained 10 bases not matched to a gene. Germline V gene lookup returns CDR1 SGHKS and CDR2 YYEKEE (reference sequence). The CDR3 totals 18 residues. The CDR3 region has the DNA TGTGCCAGCAGCTTGATCATCGGACAGGCTCGCTCTGGAAACACCATATATTTT. Protein sequence: CASSLIIGQARSGNTIYF.

V and J are TRBV28 and TRBJ1-6, with D hard to call. V lost 5 bases to trimming and J lost 8 bases, with 16 bases between them. The CDR3 is 15 amino acids. Germline CDR1 is MDHEN and CDR2 is SYDVKM. The CDR3 region is CASSPPRGSDSPLHF. For the CDR3, the DNA is TGTGCCAGCAGTCCCCCCCGGGGATCGGATTCACCCCTCCACTTT.

The rearrangement joins TRBV5-6 to TRBJ2-1; D perhaps matches TRBD1 (5 bases). Trimming shortened V by 3 bases and J by 3 bases, and 13 bases separated the two germline ends. Per the germline V gene, CDR1 is SGHDT and CDR2 is YYEEEE. The CDR3 contains 15 residues. The DNA for the CDR3 is TGTGCCAGCAGCTGGACACGGGCTGTCTACAATGAGCAGTTCTTC. Protein product: CASSWTRAVYNEQFF.

V usage is TRBV14 and J usage is TRBJ1-3; tentative D call: TRBD1 (5 bases). This CDR3 has 19 amino acids. Germline V gene data show CDR1 as SGHDN and CDR2 as FVKESK. V lost 0 bases to trimming and J lost 2 bases, with 20 bases between them. The CDR3 spells CASSQDERWQGSTGNTIYF. The CDR3 DNA sequence: TGTGCCAGCAGCCAAGATGAGAGATGGCAGGGCAGCACTGGAAACACCATATATTTT.

This CDR3 is CASTPTGQGYYGYTF. The CDR3 bases are TGTGCCAGCACCCCTACTGGACAGGGCTACTATGGCTACACCTTC. This rearrangement joins TRBV6-5 to TRBJ1-2; 8 bases match TRBD1. V dropped 7 bases and J dropped 3; count of bases not matched to a gene: 10. The length of the CDR3 is 15 residues. Germline V gives CDR1 MNHEY, CDR2 SVGAGI.

V usage is TRBV5-1 and J usage is TRBJ2-2, with 10 bases identical to TRBD2. J lost 6 bases, V lost 2 bases, and 13 bases had no gene match. This CDR3 region has 18 residues. The germline V gene encodes CDR1 SGHRS and CDR2 YFSETQ. Written as DNA, the CDR3 is TGCGCCAGCAGCTTCCCGGGACTAGCGACCCAACGCTCCGGGGAGCTGTTTTTT. It is translated as CASSFPGLATQRSGELFF.

The chain has TRBV18 and TRBJ2-5, with TRBD2 identical over 14 bases. The CDR3 is 21 amino acids. Germline loops: CDR1 KGHSH, CDR2 LQKENI. The V and J ends lost 3 bases and 6 bases, in that order; junction bases with no gene match: 21. The CDR3 sequence: CASSPPPGLAGGQTLLKTQYF. For the CDR3, the DNA is TGTGCCAGCTCACCTCCCCCCGGACTAGCGGGGGGACAGACCTTATTAAAGACCCAGTACTTC.